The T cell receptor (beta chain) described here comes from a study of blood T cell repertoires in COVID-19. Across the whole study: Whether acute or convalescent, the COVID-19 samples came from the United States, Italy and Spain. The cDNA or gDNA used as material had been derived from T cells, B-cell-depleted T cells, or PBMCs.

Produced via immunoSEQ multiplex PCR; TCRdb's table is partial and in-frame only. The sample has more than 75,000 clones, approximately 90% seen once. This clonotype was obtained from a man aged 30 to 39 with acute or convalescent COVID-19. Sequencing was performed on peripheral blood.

The CDR3 sequence is CATSDDRIAGGLTDTQYF. CDR3 in DNA: TGTGCCACCAGTGATGACCGGATAGCGGGAGGGCTTACAGATACGCAGTATTTT. The chain employs TRBV24-1 and TRBJ2-3; 11 bases fit TRBD2. The V segment lost 3 bases and the J segment 3 bases; nucleotides outside the gene matches: 10. The CDR3 consists of 18 residues. CDR1 is KGHDR, CDR2 SFDVKD, per germline.